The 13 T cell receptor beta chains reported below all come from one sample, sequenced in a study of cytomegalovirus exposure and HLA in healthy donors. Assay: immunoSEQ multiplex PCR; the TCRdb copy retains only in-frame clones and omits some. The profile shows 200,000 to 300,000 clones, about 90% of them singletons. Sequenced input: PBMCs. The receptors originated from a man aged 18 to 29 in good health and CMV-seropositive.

CDR3 in amino acids: CASSLSPVRTYEQYF. CDR3 coding DNA: TGTGCCAGCAGCTTAAGCCCGGTTCGTACCTACGAGCAGTACTTC. V is TRBV7-3 and J is TRBJ2-7; no firm D call. The CDR3 has 15 amino acids. From germline, CDR1 is SGHTA and CDR2 FQGTGA. Trimming shortened V by 1 base and J by 2 bases, and 12 bases separated the two germline ends.

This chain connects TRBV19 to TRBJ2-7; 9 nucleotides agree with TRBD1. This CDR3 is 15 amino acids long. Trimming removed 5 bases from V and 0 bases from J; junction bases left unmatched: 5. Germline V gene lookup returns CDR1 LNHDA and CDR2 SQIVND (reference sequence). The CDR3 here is CASSADRGGSYEQYF. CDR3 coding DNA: TGTGCCAGTAGTGCAGACAGGGGGGGCTCCTACGAGCAGTACTTC.

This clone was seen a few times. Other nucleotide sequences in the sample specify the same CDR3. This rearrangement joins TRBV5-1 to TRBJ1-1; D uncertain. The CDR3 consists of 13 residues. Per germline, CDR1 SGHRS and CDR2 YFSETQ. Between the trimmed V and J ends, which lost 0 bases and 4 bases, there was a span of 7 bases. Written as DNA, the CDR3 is TGCGCCAGCAGCTTGGACCCTGGCACTGAAGCTTTCTTT. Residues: CASSLDPGTEAFF.

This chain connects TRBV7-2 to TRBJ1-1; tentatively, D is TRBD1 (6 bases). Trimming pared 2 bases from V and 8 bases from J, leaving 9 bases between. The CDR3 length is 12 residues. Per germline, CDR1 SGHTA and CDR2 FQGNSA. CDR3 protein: CASSLRTEEAFF. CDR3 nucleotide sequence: TGTGCCAGCAGCTTAAGGACAGAGGAAGCTTTCTTT.

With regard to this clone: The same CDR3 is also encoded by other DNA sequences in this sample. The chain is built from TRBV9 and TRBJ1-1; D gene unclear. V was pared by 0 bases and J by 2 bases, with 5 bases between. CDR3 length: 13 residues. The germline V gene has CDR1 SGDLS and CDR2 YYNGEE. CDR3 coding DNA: TGTGCCAGCAGCGTAGCCACCAACACTGAAGCTTTCTTT. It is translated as CASSVATNTEAFF.

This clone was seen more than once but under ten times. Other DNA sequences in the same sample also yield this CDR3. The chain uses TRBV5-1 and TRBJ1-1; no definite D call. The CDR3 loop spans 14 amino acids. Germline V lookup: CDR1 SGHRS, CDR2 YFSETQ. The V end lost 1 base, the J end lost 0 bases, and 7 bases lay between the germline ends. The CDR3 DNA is TGCGCCAGCAGCTTGTCACAGATGAACACTGAAGCTTTCTTT. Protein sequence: CASSLSQMNTEAFF.

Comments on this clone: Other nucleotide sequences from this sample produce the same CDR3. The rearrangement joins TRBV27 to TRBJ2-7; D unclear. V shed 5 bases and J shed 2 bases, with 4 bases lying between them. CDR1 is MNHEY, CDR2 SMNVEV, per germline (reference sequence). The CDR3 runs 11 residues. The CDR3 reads CASSSTYEQYF. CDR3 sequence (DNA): TGTGCCAGCAGTAGCACCTACGAGCAGTACTTC.

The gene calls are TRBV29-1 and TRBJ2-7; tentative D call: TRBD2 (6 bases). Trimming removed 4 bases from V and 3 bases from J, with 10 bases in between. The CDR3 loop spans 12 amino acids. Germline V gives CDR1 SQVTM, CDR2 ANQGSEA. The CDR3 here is CSVVRGNYEQYF. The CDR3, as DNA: TGCAGCGTTGTTCGCGGGAACTACGAGCAGTACTTC.

CDR3 sequence: CASSQSGQVDYPYEQYF. CDR3 coding DNA: TGCGCCAGCAGCCAATCCGGACAGGTGGACTACCCATACGAGCAGTACTTC. This chain links TRBV4-1 with TRBJ2-7; D is perhaps TRBD1 (7 bases). The V end lost 2 bases, the J end lost 4 bases, and 21 bases lay between the germline ends. This CDR3 has 17 amino acids. Germline values: CDR1 MGHRA, CDR2 YSYEKL.

The CDR3 nucleotides read TGTGCCAGCAGCTCAGACGGGAGGGGGGCAGATACGCAGTATTTT. It specifies CASSSDGRGADTQYF. The rearrangement joins TRBV5-4 to TRBJ2-3, with 8 bases identical to TRBD2. The germline V gene has CDR1 SGHNT and CDR2 YYREEE (reference sequence). The CDR3 totals 15 residues. V shed 3 bases and J 4 bases; nucleotides not matched to a gene: 7.

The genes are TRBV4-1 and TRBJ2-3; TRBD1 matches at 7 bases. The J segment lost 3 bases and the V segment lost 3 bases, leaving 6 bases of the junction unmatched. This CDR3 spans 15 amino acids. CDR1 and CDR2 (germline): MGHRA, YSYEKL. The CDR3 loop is CASSQDRRQTDTQYF. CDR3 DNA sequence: TGCGCCAGCAGCCAGGACAGGAGACAAACAGATACGCAGTATTTT.

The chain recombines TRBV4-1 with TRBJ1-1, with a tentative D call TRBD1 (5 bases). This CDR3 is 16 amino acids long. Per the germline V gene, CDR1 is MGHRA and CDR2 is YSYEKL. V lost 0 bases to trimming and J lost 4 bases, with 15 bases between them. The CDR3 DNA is TGCGCCAGCAGCCAAGATTTAGGGGAATTGCGCACTGAAGCTTTCTTT. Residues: CASSQDLGELRTEAFF.

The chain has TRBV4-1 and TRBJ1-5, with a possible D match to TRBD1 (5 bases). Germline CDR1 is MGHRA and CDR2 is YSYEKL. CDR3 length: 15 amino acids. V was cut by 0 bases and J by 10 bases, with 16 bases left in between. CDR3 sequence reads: CASSQDWQGISPQHF. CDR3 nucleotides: TGCGCCAGCAGCCAAGATTGGCAGGGAATCAGTCCCCAGCATTTT.